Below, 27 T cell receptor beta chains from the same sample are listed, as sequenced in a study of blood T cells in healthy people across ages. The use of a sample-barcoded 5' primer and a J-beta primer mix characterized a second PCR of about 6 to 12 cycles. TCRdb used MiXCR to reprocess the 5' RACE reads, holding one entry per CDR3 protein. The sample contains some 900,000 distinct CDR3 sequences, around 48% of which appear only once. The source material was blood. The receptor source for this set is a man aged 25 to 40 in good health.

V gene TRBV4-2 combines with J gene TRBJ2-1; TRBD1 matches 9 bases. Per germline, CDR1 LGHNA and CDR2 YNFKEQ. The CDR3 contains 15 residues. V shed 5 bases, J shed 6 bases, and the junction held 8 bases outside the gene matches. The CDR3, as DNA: TGTGCCAGCAGCGAAAGGGACAGGGCCCTCAATGAGCAGTTCTTC. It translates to CASSERDRALNEQFF.

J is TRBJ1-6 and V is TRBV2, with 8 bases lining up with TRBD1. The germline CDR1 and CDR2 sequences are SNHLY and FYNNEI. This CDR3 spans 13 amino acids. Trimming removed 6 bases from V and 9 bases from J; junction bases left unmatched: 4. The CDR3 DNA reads TGTGCCAGCAGAGCAGGGGGCCGTTCACCCCTCCACTTT. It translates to CASRAGGRSPLHF. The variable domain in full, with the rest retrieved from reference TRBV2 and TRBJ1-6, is EPEVTQTPSHQVTQMGQEVILRCVPISNHLYFYWYRQILGQKVEFLVSFYNNEISEKSEIFDDQFSVERPDGSNFTLKIRSTKLEDSAMYFCASRAGGRSPLHFGNGTRLTVT.

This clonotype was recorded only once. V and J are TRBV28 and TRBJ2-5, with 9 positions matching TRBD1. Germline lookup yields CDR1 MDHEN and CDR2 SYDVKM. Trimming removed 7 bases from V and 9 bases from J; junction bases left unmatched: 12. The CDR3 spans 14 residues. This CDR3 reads CASTQITGGKAQYF. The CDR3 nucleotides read TGTGCCAGCACCCAAATAACAGGGGGCAAAGCCCAGTACTTC.

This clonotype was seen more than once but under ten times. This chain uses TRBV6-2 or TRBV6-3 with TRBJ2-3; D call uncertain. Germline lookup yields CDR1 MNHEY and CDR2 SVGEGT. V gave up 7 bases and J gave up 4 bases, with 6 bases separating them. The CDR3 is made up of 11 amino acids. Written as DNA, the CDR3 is TGTGCCAGCAATGATGCAGATACGCAGTATTTT. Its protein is CASNDADTQYF.

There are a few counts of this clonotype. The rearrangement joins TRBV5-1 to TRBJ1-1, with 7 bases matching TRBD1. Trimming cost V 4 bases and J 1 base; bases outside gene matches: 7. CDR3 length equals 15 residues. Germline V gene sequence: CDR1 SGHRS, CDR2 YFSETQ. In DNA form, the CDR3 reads TGCGCCAGCAGCGATCCGGGACAGAGGAACACTGAAGCTTTCTTT. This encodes CASSDPGQRNTEAFF.

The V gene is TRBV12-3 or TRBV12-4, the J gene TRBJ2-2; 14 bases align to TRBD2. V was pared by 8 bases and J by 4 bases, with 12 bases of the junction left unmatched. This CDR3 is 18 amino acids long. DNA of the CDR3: TGTGCCAGCGGCTACAGACTAGCGGGGGGGCCGGGCACCGGGGAGCTGTTTTTT. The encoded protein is CASGYRLAGGPGTGELFF.

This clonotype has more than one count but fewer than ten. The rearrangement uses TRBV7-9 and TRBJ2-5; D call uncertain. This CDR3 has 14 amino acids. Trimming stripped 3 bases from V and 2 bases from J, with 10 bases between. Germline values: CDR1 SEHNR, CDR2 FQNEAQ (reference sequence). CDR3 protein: CASSFSTAQETQYF. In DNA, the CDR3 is TGTGCCAGCAGCTTCAGTACTGCTCAAGAGACCCAGTACTTC.

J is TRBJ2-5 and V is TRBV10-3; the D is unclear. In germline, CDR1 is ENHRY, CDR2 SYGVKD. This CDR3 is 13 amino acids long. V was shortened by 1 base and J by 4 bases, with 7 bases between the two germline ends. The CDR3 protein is CAISEFTAETQYF. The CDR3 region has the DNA TGTGCCATCAGTGAGTTTACAGCAGAGACCCAGTACTTC.

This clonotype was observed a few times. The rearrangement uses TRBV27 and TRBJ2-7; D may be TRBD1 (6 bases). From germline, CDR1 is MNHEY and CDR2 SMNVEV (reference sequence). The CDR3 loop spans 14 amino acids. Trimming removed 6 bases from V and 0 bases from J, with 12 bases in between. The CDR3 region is CASSARQVSYEQYF. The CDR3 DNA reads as TGTGCCAGCAGCGCTCGACAGGTCTCCTACGAGCAGTACTTC.

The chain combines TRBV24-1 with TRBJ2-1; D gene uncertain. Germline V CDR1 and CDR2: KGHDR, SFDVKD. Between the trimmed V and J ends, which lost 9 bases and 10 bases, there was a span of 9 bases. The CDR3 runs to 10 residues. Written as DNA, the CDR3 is TGTGCCACCGGCTACCCCGAGCAGTTCTTC. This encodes CATGYPEQFF.

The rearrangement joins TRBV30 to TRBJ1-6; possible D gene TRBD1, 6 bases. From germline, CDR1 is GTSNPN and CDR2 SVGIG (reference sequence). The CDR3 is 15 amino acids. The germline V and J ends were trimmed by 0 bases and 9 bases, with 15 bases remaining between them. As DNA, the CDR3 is TGTGCCTGGAGTGTACGCGGGACAAGAGGTTCACCCCTCCACTTT. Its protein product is CAWSVRGTRGSPLHF.

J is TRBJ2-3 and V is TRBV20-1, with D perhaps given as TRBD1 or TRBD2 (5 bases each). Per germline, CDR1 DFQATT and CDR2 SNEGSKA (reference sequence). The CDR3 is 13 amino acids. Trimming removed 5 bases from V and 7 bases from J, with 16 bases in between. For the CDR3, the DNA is TGCAGTGCTCGCCCCGGGGCGGCCCATACGCAGTATTTT. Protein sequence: CSARPGAAHTQYF.

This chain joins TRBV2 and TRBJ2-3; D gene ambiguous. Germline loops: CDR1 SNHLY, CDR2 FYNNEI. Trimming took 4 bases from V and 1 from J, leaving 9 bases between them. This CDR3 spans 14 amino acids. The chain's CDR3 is CASSVITRTDTQYF. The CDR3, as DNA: TGTGCCAGCAGTGTAATTACCCGCACAGATACGCAGTATTTT.

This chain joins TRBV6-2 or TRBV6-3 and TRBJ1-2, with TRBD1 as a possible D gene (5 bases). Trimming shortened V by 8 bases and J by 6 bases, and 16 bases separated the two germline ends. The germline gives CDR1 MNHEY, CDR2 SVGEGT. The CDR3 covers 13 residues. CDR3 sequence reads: CASLTLGTHGYTF. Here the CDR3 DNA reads TGTGCCAGCCTCACCCTTGGGACGCATGGCTACACCTTC.

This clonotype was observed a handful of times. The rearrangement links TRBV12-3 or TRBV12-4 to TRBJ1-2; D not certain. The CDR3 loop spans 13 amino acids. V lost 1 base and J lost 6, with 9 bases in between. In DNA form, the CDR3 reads TGTGCCAGCAGTTTAGTTCTAATAGATGGCTACACCTTC. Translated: CASSLVLIDGYTF.

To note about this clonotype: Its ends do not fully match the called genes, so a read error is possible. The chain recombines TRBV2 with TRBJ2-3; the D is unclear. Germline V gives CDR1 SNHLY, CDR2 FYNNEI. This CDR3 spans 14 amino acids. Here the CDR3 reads CASSPQSSIDTQYF. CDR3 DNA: TGTGCCAGCAGCCCCCAGTCGAGCATAGATACGCAGTATTTT.

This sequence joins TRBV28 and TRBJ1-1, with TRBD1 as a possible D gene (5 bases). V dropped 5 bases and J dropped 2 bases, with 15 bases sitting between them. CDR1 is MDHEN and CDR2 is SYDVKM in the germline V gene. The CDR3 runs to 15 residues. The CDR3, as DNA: TGTGCCAGCAGTCCGCGCAGGGCGCCAAACACTGAAGCTTTCTTT. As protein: CASSPRRAPNTEAFF. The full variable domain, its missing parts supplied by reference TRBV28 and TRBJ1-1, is DVKVTQSSRYLVKRTGEKVFLECVQDMDHENMFWYRQDPGLGLRLIYFSYDVKMKEKGDIPEGYSVSREKKERFSLILESASTNQTSMYLCASSPRRAPNTEAFFGQGTRLTVV.

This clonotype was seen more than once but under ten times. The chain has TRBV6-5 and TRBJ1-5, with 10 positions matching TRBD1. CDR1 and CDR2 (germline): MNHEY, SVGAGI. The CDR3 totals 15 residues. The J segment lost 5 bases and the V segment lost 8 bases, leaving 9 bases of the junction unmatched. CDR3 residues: CASEPRDRGHQPQHF. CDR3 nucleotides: TGTGCCAGCGAGCCGCGGGACAGGGGTCATCAGCCCCAGCATTTT.

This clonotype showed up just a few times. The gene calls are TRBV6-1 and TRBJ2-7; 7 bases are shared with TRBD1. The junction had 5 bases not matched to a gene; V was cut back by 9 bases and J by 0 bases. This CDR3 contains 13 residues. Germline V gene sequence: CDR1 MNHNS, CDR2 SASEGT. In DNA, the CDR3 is TGTGCCAGTCTGGACAGGTTCTCCTACGAGCAGTACTTC. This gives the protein CASLDRFSYEQYF.

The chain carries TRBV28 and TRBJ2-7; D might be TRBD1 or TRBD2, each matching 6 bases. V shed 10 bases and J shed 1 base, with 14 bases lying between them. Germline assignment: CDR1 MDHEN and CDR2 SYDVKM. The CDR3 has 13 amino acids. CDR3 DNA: TGTGCCATCGGGAGAGACAGGTCCTACGAGCAGTACTTC. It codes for CAIGRDRSYEQYF.

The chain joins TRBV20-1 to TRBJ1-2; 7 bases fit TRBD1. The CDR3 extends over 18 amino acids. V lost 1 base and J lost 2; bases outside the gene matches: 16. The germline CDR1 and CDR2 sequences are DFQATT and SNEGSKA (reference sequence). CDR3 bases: TGCAGTGCTAGAGCACCTCTAGGCGGGACAGCTTCAAACTATGGCTACACCTTC. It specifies CSARAPLGGTASNYGYTF.

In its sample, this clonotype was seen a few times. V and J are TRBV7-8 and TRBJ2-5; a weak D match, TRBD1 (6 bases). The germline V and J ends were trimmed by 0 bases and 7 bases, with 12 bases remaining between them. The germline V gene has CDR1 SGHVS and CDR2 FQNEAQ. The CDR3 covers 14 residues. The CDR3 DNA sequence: TGTGCCAGCAGCTTAGCGCGTGAACAGGGGACCCAGTACTTC. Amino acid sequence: CASSLAREQGTQYF.

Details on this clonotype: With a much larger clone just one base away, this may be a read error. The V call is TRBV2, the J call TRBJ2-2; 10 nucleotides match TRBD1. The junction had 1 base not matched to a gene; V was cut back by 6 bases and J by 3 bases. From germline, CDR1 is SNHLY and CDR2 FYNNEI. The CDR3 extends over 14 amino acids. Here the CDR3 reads CASRGQGYTGELFF. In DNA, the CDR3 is TGTGCCAGCAGGGGACAGGGGTACACCGGGGAGCTGTTTTTT.

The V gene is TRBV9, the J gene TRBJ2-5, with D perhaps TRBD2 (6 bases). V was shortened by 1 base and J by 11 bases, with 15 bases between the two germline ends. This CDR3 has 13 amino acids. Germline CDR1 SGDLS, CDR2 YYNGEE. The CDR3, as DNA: TGTGCCAGCAGCGTATGGGGGGAGAATGAGCAGTACTTC. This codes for CASSVWGENEQYF.

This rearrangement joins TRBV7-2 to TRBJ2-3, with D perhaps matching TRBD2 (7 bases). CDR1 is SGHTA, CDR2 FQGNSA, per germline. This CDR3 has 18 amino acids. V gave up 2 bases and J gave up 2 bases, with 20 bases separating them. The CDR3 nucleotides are TGTGCCAGCAGCTTAAGGCTGGGGGGAGGGGGTAACACAGATACGCAGTATTTT. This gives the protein CASSLRLGGGGNTDTQYF.

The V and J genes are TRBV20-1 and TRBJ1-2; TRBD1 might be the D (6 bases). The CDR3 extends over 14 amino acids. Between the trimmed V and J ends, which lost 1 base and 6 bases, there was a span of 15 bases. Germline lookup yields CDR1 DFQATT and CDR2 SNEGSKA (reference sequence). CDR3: CSARVGGGGHGYTF. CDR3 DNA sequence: TGCAGTGCTAGAGTGGGAGGAGGGGGGCATGGCTACACCTTC.

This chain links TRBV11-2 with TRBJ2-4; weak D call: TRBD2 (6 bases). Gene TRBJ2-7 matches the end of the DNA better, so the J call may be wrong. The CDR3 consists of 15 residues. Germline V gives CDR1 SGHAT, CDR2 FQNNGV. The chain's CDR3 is CASSFTRESVYEQYF. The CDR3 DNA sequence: TGTGCCAGCAGCTTCACGCGGGAATCCGTGTACGAGCAGTACTTC.